This is a list of T cell receptor beta chains from one sample in a study of radiotherapy plus CTLA-4 blockade in lung cancer. Repertoires were generated with immunoSEQ multiplex PCR, while TCRdb's copy carries only in-frame clones and drops some. The sample lists approximately 100,000 clones; roughly 80% were seen once. The sample in question was peripheral blood, obtained from a patient treated with radiotherapy plus ipilimumab. Every receptor here comes from a human donor with non-small cell lung cancer who had a partial response to radiotherapy plus ipilimumab. CDR3s include the opening cysteine and the closing phenylalanine or tryptophan. Fields, in order: CDR3 length, J gene, V gene, CDR3 protein.

>14|TRBJ1-1|TRBV29-1
CSGAPGEGGTEAFF
>15|TRBJ2-3|TRBV7-9
CASSLVGQSLPTQYF
>12|TRBJ1-2|TRBV28
CASSGTASWNTF
>13|TRBJ1-1|TRBV2
CANSGQGTTEAFF
>16|TRBJ1-1|TRBV21-1
CASSTPGDSMNTEAFF
>18|TRBJ1-4|TRBV7-6
CASSSRGRGSATNEKLFF
>12|TRBJ1-1|TRBV28
CASSLQGTEAFF
>15|TRBJ1-1|TRBV7-3
CASSSGQPGGSEAFF
>13|TRBJ2-2|TRBV30
CAWSFTNTGELFF
>15|TRBJ2-7|TRBV27
CASRATSGFSYEQYF
>17|TRBJ2-2|TRBV29-1
CSGGTGLLSGNTGELFF
>17|TRBJ2-2|TRBV9
CASSVERQPLGTGELFF
>15|TRBJ1-4|TRBV2
CASRGTGATNEKLFF
>14|TRBJ1-5|TRBV28
CASSPGTGVQPQHF
>15|TRBJ2-2|TRBV30
CAWSWTGKVTGELFF
>16|TRBJ2-1|TRBV27
CASSTRLAGGYNEQFF
>13|TRBJ1-2|TRBV9
CASSARDISSYTF
>14|TRBJ1-4|TRBV30
CAWKVGDSSEKLFF
>15|TRBJ2-2|TRBV18
CASSPQGASTGELFF
>12|TRBJ1-2|TRBV5-4
CASSLVGAGYTF
>18|TRBJ1-1|TRBV2
CASRGRQGVEVQTTEAFF
>14|TRBJ2-1|TRBV19
CASSPERERNEQFF
>16|TRBJ2-5|TRBV4-1
CASSLGLAGKEETQYF
>15|TRBJ2-2|TRBV10-3
CAIRDPQGSTGELFF
>14|TRBJ2-3|TRBV5-1
CASSPHSSTDTQYF
>16|TRBJ2-1|TRBV21-1
CASSKSLREGNNEQFF
>15|TRBJ2-2|TRBV10-3
CAISELRINTGELFF
>12|TRBJ2-3|TRBV5-6
CASSRGLAVRYF
>16|TRBJ2-5|TRBV5-4
CASSVQLAGGLETQYF
>14|TRBJ1-2|TRBV6-5
CASSSTTGGKGYTF
>14|TRBJ2-7|TRBV27
CASSLIQGAYEQYF
>15|TRBJ2-1|TRBV28
CASSSRTGGRDEQFF
>14|TRBJ2-1|TRBV5-7
CASSSWTVYNEQFF
>14|TRBJ2-2|TRBV5-1
CASSLEGGTGELFF
>18|TRBJ2-6|TRBV5-5
CASSLEDPLGAGANVLTF
>15|TRBJ2-5|TRBV18
CASSPVGGGGETQYF
>15|TRBJ1-4|TRBV27
CASSLNRGRREKLFF
>17|TRBJ2-1|TRBV6-1
CASSEAFERADYNEQFF
>14|TRBJ2-5|TRBV9
CASSAATRGGTQYF
>16|TRBJ1-5|TRBV10-3
CAISLTRTGLNQPQHF
>14|TRBJ2-7|TRBV19
CASSIPGARGEQYF
>16|TRBJ2-3|TRBV9
CASSVDVGQGGDTQYF
>14|TRBJ1-5|TRBV4-2
CASSHGQGSEPQHF
>16|TRBJ2-2|TRBV18
CASSFKLVSNTGELFF
>18|TRBJ2-7|TRBV28
CASSLADRELGSSYEQYF
>14|TRBJ1-2|TRBV12-5
CASGLVTGASGNTF
>11|TRBJ2-1|TRBV7-9
CASGPQGEQFF
>12|TRBJ2-5|TRBV29-1
CSVGQPQETQYF
>14|TRBJ2-1|TRBV9
CASSVAGLVNEQFF
>14|TRBJ1-4|TRBV7-6
CASGEGTGYEKLFF
>14|TRBJ2-7|TRBV5-1
CASSLEGGGYEQYF
>15|TRBJ2-3|TRBV19
CASSIGGGRKDTQYF
>15|TRBJ1-3|TRBV7-3
CASSLGSGGGNTIYF
>15|TRBJ2-7|TRBV25-1
CASSGGGGIWDEQYF
>15|TRBJ2-2|TRBV19
CASRGTSGRIGELFF
>12|TRBJ2-2|TRBV10-3
CAISGVGGELFF
>15|TRBJ1-4|TRBV7-6
CASSGDRGGIRKLFF
>16|TRBJ2-1|TRBV27
CASSPLGGSGYNEQFF
>17|TRBJ1-4|TRBV28
CASSLTGGAGPNEKLFF